The sequence of this T cell receptor beta chain was determined in a study of blood T cell repertoires in COVID-19. TCRdb's table, derived via immunoSEQ multiplex PCR, lists solely in-frame clones and lacks some. The table has around 140,000 clones, 80% to 90% seen once; the top ten hold around an eighth. The CDR3 runs to 14 residues. Germline V gives CDR1 MDHEN, CDR2 SYDVKM. J gave up 2 bases and V 4 bases, and 3 bases lay outside the gene matches. This sequence joins TRBV28 and TRBJ1-2; TRBD1 aligns across 8 bases. Sequencing was carried out using peripheral blood. The sequence derives from a young man with COVID-19, enrolled during active disease. The CDR3 nucleotides read TGTGCCAGCAGTTCCCGGACAGGGAACTATGGCTACACCTTC. Its translation: CASSSRTGNYGYTF.